The present entry profiles one T cell receptor beta chain with its context. Its antigen is still unknown. The PCR employed 60 Vbeta primers together with 13 Jbeta primers. Here immunoSEQ multiplex PCR was the method, and the copy in TCRdb shows in-frame clones only, minus some. Its listing shows tens of thousands of clones. The CDR3 spans 14 residues. Germline V gene data show CDR1 as KGHSH and CDR2 as LQKENI. The J segment lost 1 base and the V segment lost 1 base, leaving 0 bases of the junction unmatched. The data were taken from a study of cytomegalovirus exposure and HLA in healthy donors. Findings of the study overall: Analysis was performed later, and it showed HLA-associated TCR beta chains to be more clonally expanded than equally common others. Cytomegalovirus-associated TCR beta chains were listed, numbering 150 to 200. An Asian-associated ancestry cluster reportedly showed fewer N-insertions than the approximately 690-donor mean in a later analysis.

The receptor was derived from a man in his forties in good health and CMV-seronegative. The chain employs TRBV18 and TRBJ2-5; 7 nucleotides line up with TRBD1. Material for sequencing was PBMCs. The CDR3 region has the DNA TGTGCCAGCTCACCACAGGGGGCCCAAGAGACCCAGTACTTC. Its protein is CASSPQGAQETQYF. Drawing the rest from reference TRBV18 and TRBJ2-5, the complete variable domain is NAGVMQNPRHLVRRRGQEARLRCSPMKGHSHVYWYRQLPEEGLKFMVYLQKENIIDESGMPKERFSAEFPKEGPSILRIQQVVRGDSAAYFCASSPQGAQETQYFGPGTRLLVL.